This T cell receptor beta chain was obtained from a study of blood T cell repertoires in COVID-19 (dated by TCRdb to the early 2020s). At the level of the whole study: Samples from collaborators originated in the United States, Italy and Spain and spanned both the acute and convalescent phases of COVID-19. The material from the prospective study consisted of cDNA or gDNA derived from T cells, B-cell-depleted T cells, or PBMCs. Deeply sampled blood TCRbeta repertoires from subjects exposed to, actively infected with, or recovered from COVID-19 were included in the dataset. The repertoires were released in a freely available public database meant as a resource for research on the immune response to SARS-CoV-2. The samples were drawn from two sources: the first 160 participants of the ongoing ImmuneRACE study, and fewer than 1,500 subjects contributed by 6 global collaborators. Sample metadata almost always included a de-identified subject ID, COVID-19 status, age in years and sex. Where HLA class I and class II types were available, the types were taken from metadata supplied by the sample provider, not from assay-based typing.

Results the study describes overall, beyond this receptor: Clinical and demographic metadata were provided uncurated, with the amount varying by source and participant.

On this clone: It lacks a known antigen. No base qualities exist here, and no much larger clone lies one base off it.

The CDR3, from cysteine to phenylalanine, totals 14 residues. Kept here is only the CDR3 DNA, which spans 42 bases and is read in frame from base 1. V lost 3 bases and J lost 0 bases; the stretch between them is 8 bases long. CDR1 and CDR2 are drawn from the germline V gene: KGHSH, LQKENI. In Seattle, one collaborating source enrolled patients while the infection was active and tracked those patients longitudinally over the course of disease. Each collaborating institution followed its own protocols to collect whole blood in K2EDTA tubes. For TCRbeta analysis, collaborators shipped samples in one of three forms: frozen whole blood, isolated PBMCs, or DNA extracted from either of those sample types. TCRbeta CDR3 regions were amplified from genomic DNA by means of the immunoSEQ Assay, a bias-controlled multiplex PCR. Per the source publication's procedure: Within the assay, amplification of reference gene primers was used to estimate how many nucleated cells each sample contained. To quantify the absolute abundance of each unique TCRbeta CDR3 rearrangement, sequence reads were collapsed and filtered. Productive Simpson clonality was computed per sample as the square root of Simpson's diversity index over productive rearrangements. The immuneACCESS repertoire file appears here via TCRdb, limited to in-frame rearrangements. These files lack a portion of the clones; in checked studies, under half of the deficit traces to unresolved V genes, and the cause of the others is not known. That table is the source of V, J and clone size, and D and trimming were worked out from the DNA. This sample is represented by about 300,000 clones; over 85% of them were singletons. Jointly, the top ten make up roughly 1.9% of the sample.

The clonotype comes from a woman in her 30s with COVID-19, enrolled during active disease. This sequence uses TRBV18 and TRBJ1-1; no D segment can be confidently identified. The sequenced material came from peripheral blood. The sequenced DNA: TGTGCCAGCTCACCGAGGGAAATGAACACTGAAGCTTTCTTT. Translated, this is CASSPREMNTEAFF.